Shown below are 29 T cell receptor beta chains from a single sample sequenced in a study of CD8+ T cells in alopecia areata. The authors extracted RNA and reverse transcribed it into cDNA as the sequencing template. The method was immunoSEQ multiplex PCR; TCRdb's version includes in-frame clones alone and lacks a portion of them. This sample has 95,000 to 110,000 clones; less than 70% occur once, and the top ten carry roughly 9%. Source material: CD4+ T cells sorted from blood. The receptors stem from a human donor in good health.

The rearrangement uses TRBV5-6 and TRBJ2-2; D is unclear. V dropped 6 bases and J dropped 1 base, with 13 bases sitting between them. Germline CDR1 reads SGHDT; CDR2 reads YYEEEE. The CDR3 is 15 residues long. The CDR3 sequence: CASIPLSGNTGELFF. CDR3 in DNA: TGTGCCAGCATTCCTCTAAGTGGGAACACCGGGGAGCTGTTTTTT.

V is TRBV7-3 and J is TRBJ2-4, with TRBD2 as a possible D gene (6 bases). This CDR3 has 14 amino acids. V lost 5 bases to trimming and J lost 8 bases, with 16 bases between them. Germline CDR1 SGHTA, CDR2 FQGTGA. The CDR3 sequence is CASSRKDWRDIQYF. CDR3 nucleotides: TGTGCCAGCAGCCGAAAGGACTGGAGGGACATTCAGTACTTC.

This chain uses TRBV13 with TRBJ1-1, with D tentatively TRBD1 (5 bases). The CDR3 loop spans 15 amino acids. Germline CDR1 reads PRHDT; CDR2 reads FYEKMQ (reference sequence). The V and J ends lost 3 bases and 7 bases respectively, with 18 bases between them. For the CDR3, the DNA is TGTGCCAGCAGCTTGGTGGGGCACTCAACCGGTGAAGCTTTCTTT. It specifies CASSLVGHSTGEAFF. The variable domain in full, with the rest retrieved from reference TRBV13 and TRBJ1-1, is AAGVIQSPRHLIKEKRETATLKCYPIPRHDTVYWYQQGPGQDPQFLISFYEKMQSDKGSIPDRFSAQQFSDYHSELNMSSLELGDSALYFCASSLVGHSTGEAFFGQGTRLTVV.

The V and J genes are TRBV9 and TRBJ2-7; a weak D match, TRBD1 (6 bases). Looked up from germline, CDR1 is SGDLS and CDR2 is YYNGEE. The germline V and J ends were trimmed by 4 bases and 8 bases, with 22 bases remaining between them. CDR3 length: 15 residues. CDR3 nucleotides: TGTGCCAGCAGCTTCACCGGGACAAGAGGGGACCAGCAGTACTTC. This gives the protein CASSFTGTRGDQQYF. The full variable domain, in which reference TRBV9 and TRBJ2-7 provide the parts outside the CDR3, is DSGVTQTPKHLITATGQRVTLRCSPRSGDLSVYWYQQSLDQGLQFLIQYYNGEERAKGNILERFSAQQFPDLHSELNLSSLELGDSALYFCASSFTGTRGDQQYFGPGTRLTVT.

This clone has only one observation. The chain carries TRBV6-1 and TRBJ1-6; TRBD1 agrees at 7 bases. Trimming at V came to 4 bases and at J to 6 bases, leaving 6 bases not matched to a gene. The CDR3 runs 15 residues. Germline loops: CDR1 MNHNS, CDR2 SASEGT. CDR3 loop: CASSARQGPNSPLHF. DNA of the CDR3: TGTGCCAGCAGTGCGAGACAGGGACCTAATTCACCCCTCCACTTT.

This CDR3 reads CASSLAVRTYQETQYF. The CDR3 DNA reads TGCGCCAGCAGCTTGGCAGTCAGGACGTACCAAGAGACCCAGTACTTC. The J gene is TRBJ2-5, the V gene TRBV5-1; the D is unclear. The V gene's germline CDR1 is SGHRS and CDR2 YFSETQ. The CDR3 is 16 amino acids. Between the trimmed V and J ends, which lost 0 bases and 0 bases, there was a span of 12 bases.

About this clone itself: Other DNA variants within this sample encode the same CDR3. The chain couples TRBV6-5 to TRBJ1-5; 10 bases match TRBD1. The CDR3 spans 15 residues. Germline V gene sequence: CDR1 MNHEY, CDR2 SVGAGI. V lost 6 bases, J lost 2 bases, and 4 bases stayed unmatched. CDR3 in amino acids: CASSRDRGGNQPQHF. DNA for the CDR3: TGTGCCAGCAGCAGGGACAGGGGTGGCAATCAGCCCCAGCATTTT.

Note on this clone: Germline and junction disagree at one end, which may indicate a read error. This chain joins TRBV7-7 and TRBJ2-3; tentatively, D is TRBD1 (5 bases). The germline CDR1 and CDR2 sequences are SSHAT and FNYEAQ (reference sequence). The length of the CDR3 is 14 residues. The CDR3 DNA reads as TGTGCTAGCAGCTGGGGCGGTGGCACAGATACGCAGTATTTT. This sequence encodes CASSWGGGTDTQYF.

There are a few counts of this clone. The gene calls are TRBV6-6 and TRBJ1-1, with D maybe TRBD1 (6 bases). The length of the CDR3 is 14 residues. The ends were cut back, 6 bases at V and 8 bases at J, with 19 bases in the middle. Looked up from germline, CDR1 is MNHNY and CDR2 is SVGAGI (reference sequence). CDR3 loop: CASRRTGQRREAFF. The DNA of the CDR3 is TGTGCCAGCAGACGGACCGGACAGCGTAGAGAAGCTTTCTTT.

CDR3 sequence (DNA): TGTGCCAGCTCACCAAGGACAGGAGACGGCTACACCTTC. Protein: CASSPRTGDGYTF. The chain joins TRBV18 to TRBJ1-2; 7 nucleotides match TRBD1. After removal of 2 bases from V and 8 bases from J, the junction contained 5 bases not matched to a gene. Germline CDR1 and CDR2: KGHSH and LQKENI. The CDR3 extends over 13 amino acids.

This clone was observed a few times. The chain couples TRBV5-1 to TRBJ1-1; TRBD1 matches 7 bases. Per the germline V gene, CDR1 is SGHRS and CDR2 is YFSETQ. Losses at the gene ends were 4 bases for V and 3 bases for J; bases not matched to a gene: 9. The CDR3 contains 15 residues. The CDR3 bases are TGCGCCAGCAGCCCCGAGGGACAGACATACACTGAAGCTTTCTTT. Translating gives CASSPEGQTYTEAFF.

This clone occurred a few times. The CDR3 DNA follows: TGTGCCAGCAGCCCAGGGGGGACTCGCACCAAGAGGACCCAGTACTTC. It specifies CASSPGGTRTKRTQYF. The gene calls are TRBV7-2 and TRBJ2-5; possibly TRBD1 for D (7 bases). The germline CDR1 and CDR2 sequences are SGHTA and FQGNSA. CDR3 size: 16 residues. Trimming removed 5 bases from V and 7 bases from J, with 23 bases in between.

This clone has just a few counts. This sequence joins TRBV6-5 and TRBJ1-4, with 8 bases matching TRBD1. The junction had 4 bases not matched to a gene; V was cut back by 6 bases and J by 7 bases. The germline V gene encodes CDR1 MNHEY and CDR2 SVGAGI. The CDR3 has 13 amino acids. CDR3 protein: CASSRGTGEKLFF. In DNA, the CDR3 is TGTGCCAGCAGCCGCGGGACAGGTGAAAAACTGTTTTTT.

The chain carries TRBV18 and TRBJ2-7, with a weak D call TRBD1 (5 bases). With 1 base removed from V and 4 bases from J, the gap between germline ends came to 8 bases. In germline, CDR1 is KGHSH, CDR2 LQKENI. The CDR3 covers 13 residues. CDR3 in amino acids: CASSPQTVYEQYF. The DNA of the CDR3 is TGTGCCAGCTCACCACAGACAGTGTACGAGCAGTACTTC. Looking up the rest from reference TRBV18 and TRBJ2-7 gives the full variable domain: NAGVMQNPRHLVRRRGQEARLRCSPMKGHSHVYWYRQLPEEGLKFMVYLQKENIIDESGMPKERFSAEFPKEGPSILRIQQVVRGDSAAYFCASSPQTVYEQYFGPGTRLTVT.

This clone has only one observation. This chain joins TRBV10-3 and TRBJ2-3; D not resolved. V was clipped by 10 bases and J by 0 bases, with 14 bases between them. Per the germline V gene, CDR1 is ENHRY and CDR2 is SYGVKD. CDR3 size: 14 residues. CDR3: CATQNMGSTDTQYF. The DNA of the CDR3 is TGTGCCACACAGAATATGGGTAGCACAGATACGCAGTATTTT.

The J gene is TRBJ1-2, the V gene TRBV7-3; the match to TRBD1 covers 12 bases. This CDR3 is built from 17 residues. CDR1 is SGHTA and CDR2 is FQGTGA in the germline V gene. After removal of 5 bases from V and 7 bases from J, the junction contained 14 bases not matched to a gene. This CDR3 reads CASSLGGTGGARSGYTF. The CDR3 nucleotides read TGTGCCAGCAGCCTGGGAGGGACAGGGGGCGCCCGGAGTGGCTACACCTTC. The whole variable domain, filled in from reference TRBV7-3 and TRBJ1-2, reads GAGVSQTPSNKVTEKGKYVELRCDPISGHTALYWYRQSLGQGPEFLIYFQGTGAADDSGLPNDRFFAVRPEGSVSTLKIQRTERGDSAVYLCASSLGGTGGARSGYTFGSGTRLTVV.

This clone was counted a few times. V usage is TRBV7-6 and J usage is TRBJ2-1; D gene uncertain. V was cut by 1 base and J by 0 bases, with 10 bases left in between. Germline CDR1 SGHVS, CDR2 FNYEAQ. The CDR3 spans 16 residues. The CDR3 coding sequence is TGTGCCAGCAGCTTAGAGGGTACGAGCTCCTACAATGAGCAGTTCTTC. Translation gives CASSLEGTSSYNEQFF.

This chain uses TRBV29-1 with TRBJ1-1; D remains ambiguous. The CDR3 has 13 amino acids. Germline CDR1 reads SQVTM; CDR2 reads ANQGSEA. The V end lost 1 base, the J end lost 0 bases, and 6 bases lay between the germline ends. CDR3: CSVEVFMNTEAFF. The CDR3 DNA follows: TGCAGCGTTGAAGTTTTCATGAACACTGAAGCTTTCTTT.

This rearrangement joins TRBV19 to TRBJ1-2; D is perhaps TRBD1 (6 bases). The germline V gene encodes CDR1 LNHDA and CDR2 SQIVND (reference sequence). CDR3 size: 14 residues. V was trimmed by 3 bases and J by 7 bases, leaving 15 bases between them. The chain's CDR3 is CASSIEQGIRGYTF. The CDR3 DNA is TGTGCCAGTAGTATTGAGCAGGGGATACGTGGCTACACCTTC.

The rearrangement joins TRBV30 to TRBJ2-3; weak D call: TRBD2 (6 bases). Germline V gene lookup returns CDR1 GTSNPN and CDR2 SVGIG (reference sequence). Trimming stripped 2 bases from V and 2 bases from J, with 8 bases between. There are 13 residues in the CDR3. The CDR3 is CAWSREITDTQYF. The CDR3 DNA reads TGTGCCTGGAGTCGGGAGATCACAGATACGCAGTATTTT.

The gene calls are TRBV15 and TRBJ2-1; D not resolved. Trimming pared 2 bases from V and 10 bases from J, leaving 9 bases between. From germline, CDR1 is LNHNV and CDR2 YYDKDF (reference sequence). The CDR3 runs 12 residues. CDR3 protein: CATSRRVSEQFF. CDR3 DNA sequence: TGTGCCACCAGCAGAAGGGTCAGCGAGCAGTTCTTC. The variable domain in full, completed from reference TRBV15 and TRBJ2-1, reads DAMVIQNPRYQVTQFGKPVTLSCSQTLNHNVMYWYQQKSSQAPKLLFHYYDKDFNNEADTPDNFQSRRPNTSFCFLDIRSPGLGDTAMYLCATSRRVSEQFFGPGTRLTVL.

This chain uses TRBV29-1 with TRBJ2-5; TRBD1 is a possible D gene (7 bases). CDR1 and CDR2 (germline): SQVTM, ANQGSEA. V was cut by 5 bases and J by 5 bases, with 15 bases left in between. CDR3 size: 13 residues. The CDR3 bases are TGCAGCGTTTATCCGACAGGGAGGGAGACCCAGTACTTC. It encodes CSVYPTGRETQYF.

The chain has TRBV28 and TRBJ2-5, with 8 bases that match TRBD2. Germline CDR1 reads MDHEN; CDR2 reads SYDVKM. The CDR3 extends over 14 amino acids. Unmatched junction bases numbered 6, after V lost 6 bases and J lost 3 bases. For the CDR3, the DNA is TGTGCCAGCAGGTCGACTAGCGCCGAAGAGACCCAGTACTTC. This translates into CASRSTSAEETQYF.

The CDR3 DNA follows: TGTGCCTGGAGGAGCCCAGGGGAAGGTCAGCCCCAGCATTTT. Protein sequence: CAWRSPGEGQPQHF. This chain joins TRBV30 and TRBJ1-5; D may be TRBD1 (6 bases). This CDR3 has 14 amino acids. Looked up from germline, CDR1 is GTSNPN and CDR2 is SVGIG (reference sequence). Trimming removed 3 bases from V and 6 bases from J, with 15 bases in between.

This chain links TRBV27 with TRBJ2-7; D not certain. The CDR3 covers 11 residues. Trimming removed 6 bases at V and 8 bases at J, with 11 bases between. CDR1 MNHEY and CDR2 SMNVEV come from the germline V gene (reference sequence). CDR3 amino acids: CASRGEIKQYF. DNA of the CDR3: TGTGCCAGCAGAGGAGAGATAAAGCAGTACTTC.

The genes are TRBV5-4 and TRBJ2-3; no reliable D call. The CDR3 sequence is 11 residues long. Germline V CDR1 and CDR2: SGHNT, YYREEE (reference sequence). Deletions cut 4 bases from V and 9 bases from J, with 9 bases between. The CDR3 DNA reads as TGTGCCAGCAGCACAGCCGGAACGCAGTATTTT. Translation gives CASSTAGTQYF. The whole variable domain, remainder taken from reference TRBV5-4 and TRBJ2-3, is ETGVTQSPTHLIKTRGQQVTLRCSSQSGHNTVSWYQQALGQGPQFIFQYYREEENGRGNFPPRFSGLQFPNYSSELNVNALELDDSALYLCASSTAGTQYFGPGTRLTVL.

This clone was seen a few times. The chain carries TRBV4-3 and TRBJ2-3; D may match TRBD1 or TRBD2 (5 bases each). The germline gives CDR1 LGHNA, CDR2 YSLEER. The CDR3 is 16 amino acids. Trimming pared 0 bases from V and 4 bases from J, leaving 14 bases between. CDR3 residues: CASSQEAGTPPDTQYF. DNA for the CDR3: TGCGCCAGCAGCCAAGAGGCAGGGACCCCCCCAGATACGCAGTATTTT.

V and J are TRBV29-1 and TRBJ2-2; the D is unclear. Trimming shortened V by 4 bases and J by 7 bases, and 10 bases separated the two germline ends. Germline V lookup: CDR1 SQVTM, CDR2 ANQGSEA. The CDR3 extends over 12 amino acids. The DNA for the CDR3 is TGCAGCGTTGGGGGTCCGGGCGGGGAGCTGTTTTTT. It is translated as CSVGGPGGELFF.

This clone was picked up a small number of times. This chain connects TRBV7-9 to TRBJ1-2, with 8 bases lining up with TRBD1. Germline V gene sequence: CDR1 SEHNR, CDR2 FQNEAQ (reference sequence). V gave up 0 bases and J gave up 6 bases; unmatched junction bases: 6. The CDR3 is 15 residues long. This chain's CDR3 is CASSLARQGADGYTF. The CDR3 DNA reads TGTGCCAGCAGCTTAGCGCGGCAGGGGGCGGATGGCTACACCTTC. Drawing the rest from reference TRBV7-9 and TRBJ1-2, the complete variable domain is DTGVSQNPRHKITKRGQNVTFRCDPISEHNRLYWYRQTLGQGPEFLTYFQNEAQLEKSRLLSDRFSAERPKGSFSTLEIQRTEQGDSAMYLCASSLARQGADGYTFGSGTRLTVV.